One sample yielded the 30 T cell receptor beta chains listed below, sequenced in a study of technical replicates of blood from a handful of donors. Assay: immunoSEQ multiplex PCR; the TCRdb copy retains only in-frame clones and omits some. The sample lists roughly 80,000 clones; approximately 94% were seen once. Sequences were obtained from T cells isolated from PBMCs. The receptors derive from a human donor in good health.

This chain links TRBV10-3 with TRBJ2-4; D is possibly TRBD2 (5 bases). This CDR3 region has 21 residues. Trimming took 2 bases from V and 0 from J, leaving 26 bases between them. Germline V lookup: CDR1 ENHRY, CDR2 SYGVKD. CDR3 amino acids: CAISETTPGLAETLAKNIQYF. The DNA of the CDR3 is TGTGCCATCAGTGAGACTACTCCCGGGCTAGCTGAAACTTTAGCCAAAAACATTCAGTACTTC.

V is TRBV27 and J is TRBJ2-1; the D is unclear. The CDR3 is 11 residues long. Germline values: CDR1 MNHEY, CDR2 SMNVEV (reference sequence). With 3 bases removed from V and 6 bases from J, the gap between germline ends came to 3 bases. CDR3 sequence (DNA): TGTGCCAGCAGTTTGGCCAATGAGCAGTTCTTC. This translates into CASSLANEQFF.

This rearrangement joins TRBV19 to TRBJ2-7; D remains unclear. Germline V gene data show CDR1 as LNHDA and CDR2 as SQIVND (reference sequence). Trimming took 5 bases from V and 0 from J, leaving 14 bases between them. CDR3 length: 15 amino acids. This CDR3 reads CASSPSSRSSYEQYF. CDR3 coding DNA: TGTGCCAGTAGTCCCTCGAGCCGTAGCTCCTACGAGCAGTACTTC.

The chain recombines TRBV2 with TRBJ2-3; D possibly corresponds to TRBD2 (6 bases). Trimming cost V 3 bases and J 0 bases, with 16 bases left between them. This CDR3 spans 17 amino acids. Germline V gene lookup returns CDR1 SNHLY and CDR2 FYNNEI. This CDR3 reads CASSDGLRGRSTDTQYF. The CDR3 DNA sequence: TGTGCCAGCAGTGACGGTCTGCGGGGACGCAGCACAGATACGCAGTATTTT.

The CDR3 DNA is TGTGCCAGCAGTTGGGCCAGGGCCAACACTGAAGCTTTCTTT. Amino acids: CASSWARANTEAFF. The gene calls are TRBV27 and TRBJ1-1; TRBD1 might be the D (5 bases). Trimming shortened V by 4 bases and J by 2 bases, and 11 bases separated the two germline ends. The CDR3 spans 14 residues. CDR1 is MNHEY, CDR2 SMNVEV, per germline (reference sequence).

V and J are TRBV2 and TRBJ2-6; D unresolved. The germline V and J ends were trimmed by 2 bases and 0 bases, with 8 bases remaining between them. The CDR3 loop spans 16 amino acids. The germline V gene has CDR1 SNHLY and CDR2 FYNNEI. CDR3 coding DNA: TGTGCCAGCAGTGAAATGGTCGGCTCTGGGGCCAACGTCCTGACTTTC. Translating gives CASSEMVGSGANVLTF.

This clone came up once. The rearrangement uses TRBV5-1 and TRBJ2-5; the D gene is possibly TRBD1 (6 bases). V was pared by 0 bases and J by 4 bases, with 7 bases between. This CDR3 comprises 13 residues. Germline lookup yields CDR1 SGHRS and CDR2 YFSETQ. CDR3 residues: CASSLEGVETQYF. The CDR3 DNA reads as TGCGCCAGCAGCTTGGAGGGGGTAGAGACCCAGTACTTC.

V usage is TRBV10-3 and J usage is TRBJ2-6; 8 bases are a match to TRBD1. With V trimmed by 0 bases and J by 0 bases, 10 bases remained unmatched. This CDR3 is 20 amino acids long. In germline, CDR1 is ENHRY, CDR2 SYGVKD. The CDR3 here is CAISESRSGGLNSGANVLTF. CDR3 DNA sequence: TGTGCCATCAGTGAGTCGAGGTCAGGGGGCCTCAACTCTGGGGCCAACGTCCTGACTTTC.

The chain joins TRBV19 to TRBJ2-3, with D tentatively TRBD2 (5 bases). The germline V gene has CDR1 LNHDA and CDR2 SQIVND (reference sequence). V was clipped by 2 bases and J by 0 bases, with 12 bases between them. CDR3 size: 16 residues. The CDR3 DNA follows: TGTGCCAGTAGTATACGCCAAGCGGTAAGCACAGATACGCAGTATTTT. Encoded protein: CASSIRQAVSTDTQYF.

The chain employs TRBV27 and TRBJ2-2, with TRBD2 identical over 7 bases. The ends lost 6 bases at V and 3 bases at J; junction bases unmatched: 7. The germline gives CDR1 MNHEY, CDR2 SMNVEV (reference sequence). The CDR3 extends over 15 amino acids. DNA of the CDR3: TGTGCCAGCAGCCCATGGGCGGGAGACACCGGGGAGCTGTTTTTT. Protein product: CASSPWAGDTGELFF.

The chain uses TRBV7-9 and TRBJ2-3; 10 bases agree with TRBD2. The germline gives CDR1 SEHNR, CDR2 FQNEAQ (reference sequence). Trimming at V came to 5 bases and at J to 6 bases, leaving 8 bases not matched to a gene. The CDR3 is 15 residues long. CDR3 sequence: CASSPLAGTQDTQYF. The CDR3 DNA follows: TGTGCCAGCAGCCCACTAGCGGGGACCCAGGATACGCAGTATTTT.

V gene TRBV28 combines with J gene TRBJ1-1; possibly TRBD1 for D (5 bases). Germline V gene lookup returns CDR1 MDHEN and CDR2 SYDVKM. This CDR3 is 12 amino acids long. The V gene lost 10 bases and the J gene lost 1 base, with 10 bases spanning the gap. CDR3 in amino acids: CATETGNTEAFF. CDR3 nucleotide sequence: TGTGCCACCGAAACAGGGAACACTGAAGCTTTCTTT. The full variable domain, completed using reference TRBV28 and TRBJ1-1, is DVKVTQSSRYLVKRTGEKVFLECVQDMDHENMFWYRQDPGLGLRLIYFSYDVKMKEKGDIPEGYSVSREKKERFSLILESASTNQTSMYLCATETGNTEAFFGQGTRLTVV.

V is TRBV2 and J is TRBJ2-5; 10 bases match TRBD1. With 4 bases clipped from V and 4 bases from J, the junction kept 9 bases outside the gene matches. CDR1 SNHLY and CDR2 FYNNEI come from the germline V gene. The CDR3 is made up of 16 amino acids. CDR3 in amino acids: CASSGPGQGRRETQYF. The CDR3 coding sequence is TGTGCCAGCAGTGGACCGGGACAGGGGCGGCGAGAGACCCAGTACTTC.

The V and J genes are TRBV6-6 and TRBJ2-7; 9 nucleotides agree with TRBD2. This CDR3 region has 13 residues. J was trimmed by 13 bases and V by 0 bases; bases with no gene match: 7. In germline, CDR1 is MNHNY, CDR2 SVGAGI (reference sequence). The CDR3 bases are TGTGCCAGCAGTTACTCCCCGGGACTAGCTGATTACTTC. Amino acid sequence: CASSYSPGLADYF.

The chain joins TRBV4-1 to TRBJ1-6; 7 positions match TRBD1. The length of the CDR3 is 15 residues. Trimming cost V 3 bases and J 5 bases; bases outside gene matches: 4. Germline CDR1 MGHRA, CDR2 YSYEKL. The CDR3 spells CASSQLTGDNSPLHF. DNA of the CDR3: TGCGCCAGCAGCCAGCTTACAGGGGATAATTCACCCCTCCACTTT.

The chain employs TRBV5-4 and TRBJ2-3; 9 bases line up with TRBD1. V was clipped by 4 bases and J by 3 bases; unmatched bases: 6. The CDR3 totals 15 residues. Germline CDR1 is SGHNT and CDR2 is YYREEE (reference sequence). CDR3 nucleotide sequence: TGTGCCAGCAGCCTCGGGACAGGGATTACAGATACGCAGTATTTT. Translated, it gives CASSLGTGITDTQYF.

V usage is TRBV5-6 and J usage is TRBJ1-2; D might be TRBD1 (6 bases). V was clipped by 3 bases and J by 5 bases, with 11 bases between them. Germline values: CDR1 SGHDT, CDR2 YYEEEE. The CDR3 has 13 residues. The CDR3 region has the DNA TGTGCCAGCAGCTCCGGGACACCATATGGCTACACCTTC. Residues: CASSSGTPYGYTF.

Judged by abundance, this clone is medium-sized. The J gene is TRBJ2-1, the V gene TRBV2, with D unclear. From germline, CDR1 is SNHLY and CDR2 FYNNEI. The CDR3 runs 13 residues. Trimming removed 4 bases at V and 1 base at J, with 5 bases between. The CDR3 DNA reads as TGTGCCAGCAGTGTGACTTCCTACAATGAGCAGTTCTTC. It specifies CASSVTSYNEQFF.

A word on this clone: The same CDR3 also results from other DNA sequences found in this sample. The chain carries TRBV28 and TRBJ2-1, with 9 positions matching TRBD1. The CDR3 is made up of 15 amino acids. Per germline, CDR1 MDHEN and CDR2 SYDVKM. J lost 6 bases, V lost 3 bases, and 6 bases had no gene match. CDR3 sequence: CASSFPGQGINEQFF. The CDR3 DNA is TGTGCCAGCAGTTTTCCGGGACAGGGCATCAATGAGCAGTTCTTC.

The chain has TRBV6-1 and TRBJ1-1; D is uncertain. The germline gives CDR1 MNHNS, CDR2 SASEGT. The CDR3 sequence is 11 residues long. Trimming removed 9 bases from V and 3 bases from J, with 8 bases in between. CDR3 nucleotide sequence: TGTGCCAGTGAGAGGTACACTGAAGCTTTCTTT. Amino acid sequence: CASERYTEAFF.

This clone was seen just once. The chain joins TRBV9 to TRBJ2-2; 7 nucleotides line up with TRBD2. Trimming cost V 7 bases and J 4 bases; bases outside gene matches: 7. CDR3 length: 14 residues. The germline gives CDR1 SGDLS, CDR2 YYNGEE. DNA of the CDR3: TGTGCCAGCTCACGCGGGGGTGGCACCGGGGAGCTGTTTTTT. Translated, it gives CASSRGGGTGELFF.

J is TRBJ1-2 and V is TRBV7-9; 7 bases line up with TRBD1. V lost 2 bases and J lost 5; bases outside the gene matches: 5. Germline assignment: CDR1 SEHNR and CDR2 FQNEAQ (reference sequence). The CDR3 covers 14 residues. DNA of the CDR3: TGTGCCAGCAGCTTAACGGACAGGTATTATGGCTACACCTTC. Translated, it gives CASSLTDRYYGYTF.

This clone was seen only once. This chain uses TRBV9 with TRBJ2-7, with TRBD2 as a possible D gene (6 bases). CDR3 length: 14 amino acids. CDR1 is SGDLS, CDR2 YYNGEE, per germline. The ends were cut back, 7 bases at V and 6 bases at J, with 20 bases in the middle. The CDR3 DNA is TGTGCCAGCGGTACCCAGGCGGGGTTCGGCGAGCAGTACTTC. This translates into CASGTQAGFGEQYF.

J is TRBJ2-7 and V is TRBV28, with TRBD1 identical over 10 bases. The germline V gene encodes CDR1 MDHEN and CDR2 SYDVKM. Trimming at V came to 7 bases and at J to 6 bases, leaving 15 bases not matched to a gene. CDR3 length: 16 residues. DNA for the CDR3: TGTGCCAGCACTACTACCGGGACAGGGGTTGGTCGCGAGCAGTACTTC. It is translated as CASTTTGTGVGREQYF.

The chain links TRBV29-1 to TRBJ2-7; D is possibly TRBD2 (5 bases). The V gene's germline CDR1 is SQVTM and CDR2 ANQGSEA. Trimming pared 5 bases from V and 1 base from J, leaving 15 bases between. The CDR3 length is 14 residues. The CDR3 DNA reads TGCAGCGTTCGGGATCTTGGAGAATCCTACGAGCAGTACTTC. Translating gives CSVRDLGESYEQYF.

This sequence joins TRBV7-6 and TRBJ2-2; D call uncertain. Germline V CDR1 and CDR2: SGHVS, FNYEAQ. The CDR3 sequence is 14 residues long. The V and J ends lost 5 bases and 1 base respectively, with 8 bases between them. CDR3 nucleotides: TGTGCCAGCAGCCTAGACTGGAACACCGGGGAGCTGTTTTTT. Translating it yields CASSLDWNTGELFF.

The CDR3: CAISGTSGRASNGELFF. In DNA form, the CDR3 reads TGTGCCATCAGTGGGACTAGCGGGAGGGCAAGCAACGGGGAGCTGTTTTTT. The gene calls are TRBV10-3 and TRBJ2-2; 15 positions agree with TRBD2. With V trimmed by 4 bases and J by 7 bases, 7 bases remained unmatched. This CDR3 comprises 17 residues. Germline loops: CDR1 ENHRY, CDR2 SYGVKD.

The chain has TRBV5-1 and TRBJ2-7, with TRBD1 matching over 7 bases. This CDR3 region has 13 residues. The germline V gene has CDR1 SGHRS and CDR2 YFSETQ. The V segment lost 0 bases and the J segment 6 bases; nucleotides outside the gene matches: 3. The CDR3 sequence is CASSLAYRGEQYF. The CDR3 DNA sequence: TGCGCCAGCAGCTTGGCTTACAGGGGCGAGCAGTACTTC.

About this clone: A read error is likely, as this CDR3 ends without the conserved phenylalanine or tryptophan. It is unclear where the CDR3 begins or ends on the DNA, so no DNA is shown, and the CDR3 is as TCRdb lists it. The chain uses TRBV28 and TRBJ1-1. Ends included, the CDR3 has 13 residues. Germline V lookup: CDR1 MDHEN, CDR2 SYDVKM. CDR3: CASSLGGSGAVAL.

The chain employs TRBV28 and TRBJ2-5; D is unresolved. Germline V lookup: CDR1 MDHEN, CDR2 SYDVKM. Deletions cut 3 bases from V and 4 bases from J, with 12 bases between. The CDR3 runs 14 residues. The CDR3 loop is CASSFFPGPETQYF. CDR3 nucleotides: TGTGCCAGCAGTTTCTTTCCGGGTCCAGAGACCCAGTACTTC.